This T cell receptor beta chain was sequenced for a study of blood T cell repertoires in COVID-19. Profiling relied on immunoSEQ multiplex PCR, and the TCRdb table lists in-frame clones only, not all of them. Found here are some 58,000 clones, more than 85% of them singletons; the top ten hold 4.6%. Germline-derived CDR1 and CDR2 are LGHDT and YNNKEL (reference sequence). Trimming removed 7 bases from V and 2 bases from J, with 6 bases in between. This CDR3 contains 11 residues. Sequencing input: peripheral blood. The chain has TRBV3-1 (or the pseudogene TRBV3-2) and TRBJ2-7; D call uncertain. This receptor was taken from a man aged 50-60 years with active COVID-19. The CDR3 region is CASTRAYEQYF. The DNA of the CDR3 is TGTGCCAGCACCCGGGCCTACGAGCAGTACTTC.